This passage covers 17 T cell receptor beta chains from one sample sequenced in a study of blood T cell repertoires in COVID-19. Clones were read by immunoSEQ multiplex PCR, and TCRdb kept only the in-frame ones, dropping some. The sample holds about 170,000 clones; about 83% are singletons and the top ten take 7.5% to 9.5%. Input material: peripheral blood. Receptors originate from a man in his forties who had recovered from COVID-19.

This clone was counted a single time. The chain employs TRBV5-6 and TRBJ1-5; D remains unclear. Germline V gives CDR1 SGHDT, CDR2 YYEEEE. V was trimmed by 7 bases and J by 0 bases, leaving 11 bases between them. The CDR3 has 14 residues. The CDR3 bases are TGTGCCAGCCATTCGACAAATAGCAATCAGCCCCAGCATTTT. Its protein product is CASHSTNSNQPQHF.

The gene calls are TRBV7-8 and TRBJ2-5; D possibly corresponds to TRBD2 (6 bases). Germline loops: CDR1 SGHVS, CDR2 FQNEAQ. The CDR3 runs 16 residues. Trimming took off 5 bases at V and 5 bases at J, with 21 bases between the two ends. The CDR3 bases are TGTGCCAGCAGCCCAAAACTCCTTAGCGGATATGAGACCCAGTACTTC. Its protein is CASSPKLLSGYETQYF.

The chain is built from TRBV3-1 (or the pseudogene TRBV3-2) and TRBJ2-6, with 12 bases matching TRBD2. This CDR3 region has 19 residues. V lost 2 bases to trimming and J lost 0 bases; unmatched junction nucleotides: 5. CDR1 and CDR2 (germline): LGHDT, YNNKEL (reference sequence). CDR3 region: CASSQSASGGASGANVLTF. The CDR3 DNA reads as TGTGCCAGCAGCCAATCCGCTAGCGGGGGGGCCTCTGGGGCCAACGTCCTGACTTTC.

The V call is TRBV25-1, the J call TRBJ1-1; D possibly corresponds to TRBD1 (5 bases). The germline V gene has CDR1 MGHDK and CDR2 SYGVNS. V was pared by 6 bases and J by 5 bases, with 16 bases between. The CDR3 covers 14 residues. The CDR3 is CASSKAGPGTEAFF. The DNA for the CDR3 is TGTGCCAGCAGCAAGGCGGGGCCGGGTACTGAAGCTTTCTTT.

The DNA for the CDR3 is TGTGCCAGCAGACAAGACAGGTCTTCACCCCTCCACTTT. As protein: CASRQDRSSPLHF. This chain connects TRBV7-3 to TRBJ1-6; weak D call: TRBD1 (6 bases). Trimming shortened V by 6 bases and J by 9 bases, and 12 bases separated the two germline ends. Germline V gives CDR1 SGHTA, CDR2 FQGTGA. This CDR3 comprises 13 residues.

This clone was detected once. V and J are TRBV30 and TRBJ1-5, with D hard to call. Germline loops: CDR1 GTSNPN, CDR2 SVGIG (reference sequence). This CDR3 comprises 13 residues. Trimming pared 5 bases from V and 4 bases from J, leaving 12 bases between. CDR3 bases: TGTGCCTGGGGCGGGGTCGGTAATCAGCCCCAGCATTTT. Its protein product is CAWGGVGNQPQHF.

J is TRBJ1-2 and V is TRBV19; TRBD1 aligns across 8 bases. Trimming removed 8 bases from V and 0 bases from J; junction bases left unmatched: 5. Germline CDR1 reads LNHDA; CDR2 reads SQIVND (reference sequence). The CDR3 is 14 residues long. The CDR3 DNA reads TGTGCCAGTTGTGACAGGGGATCTAACTATGGCTACACCTTC. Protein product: CASCDRGSNYGYTF.

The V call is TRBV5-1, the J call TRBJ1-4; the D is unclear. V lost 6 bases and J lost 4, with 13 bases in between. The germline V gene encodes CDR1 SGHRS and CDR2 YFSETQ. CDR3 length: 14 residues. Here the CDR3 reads CASNFGSGNEKLFF. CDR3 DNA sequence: TGCGCCAGCAACTTCGGAAGCGGTAATGAAAAACTGTTTTTT.

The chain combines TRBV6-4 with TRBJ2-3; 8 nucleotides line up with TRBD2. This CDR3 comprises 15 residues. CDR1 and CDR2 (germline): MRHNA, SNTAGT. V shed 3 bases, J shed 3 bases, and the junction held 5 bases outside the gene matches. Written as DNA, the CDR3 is TGTGCCAGCAGTGAGAGCGGGGGAAGGACAGATACGCAGTATTTT. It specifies CASSESGGRTDTQYF.

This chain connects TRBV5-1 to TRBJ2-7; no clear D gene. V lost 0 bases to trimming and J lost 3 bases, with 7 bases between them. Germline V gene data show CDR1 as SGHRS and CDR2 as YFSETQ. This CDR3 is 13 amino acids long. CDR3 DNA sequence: TGCGCCAGCAGCTTGGTTGTCGGCTACGAGCAGTACTTC. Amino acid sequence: CASSLVVGYEQYF.

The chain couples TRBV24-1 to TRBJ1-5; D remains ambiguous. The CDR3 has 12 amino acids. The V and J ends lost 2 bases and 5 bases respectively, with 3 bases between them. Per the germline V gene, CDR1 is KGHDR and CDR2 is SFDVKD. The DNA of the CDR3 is TGTGCCACCAGTGATTCCGATCAGCCCCAGCATTTT. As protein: CATSDSDQPQHF.

This CDR3 reads CASSLRGAGANVLTF. The CDR3 coding sequence is TGTGCCAGCAGCTTGCGGGGTGCTGGGGCCAACGTCCTGACTTTC. This rearrangement joins TRBV5-6 to TRBJ2-6, with D perhaps TRBD2 (5 bases). The CDR3 sequence is 15 residues long. The V gene's germline CDR1 is SGHDT and CDR2 YYEEEE. Trimming removed 1 base at V and 2 bases at J, with 7 bases between.

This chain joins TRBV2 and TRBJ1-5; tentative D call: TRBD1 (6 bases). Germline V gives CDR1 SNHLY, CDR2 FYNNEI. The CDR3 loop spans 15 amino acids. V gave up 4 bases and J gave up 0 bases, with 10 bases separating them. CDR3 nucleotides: TGTGCCAGCAGTGGGGGGGGGCATAGCAATCAGCCCCAGCATTTT. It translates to CASSGGGHSNQPQHF.

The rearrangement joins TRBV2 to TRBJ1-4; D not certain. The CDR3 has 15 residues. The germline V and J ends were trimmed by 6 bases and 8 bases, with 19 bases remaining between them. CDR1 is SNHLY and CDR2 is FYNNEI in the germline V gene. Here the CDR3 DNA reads TGTGCCAGCAGAGCTCTAAGTGGCGGTAGGGAAAAACTGTTTTTT. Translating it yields CASRALSGGREKLFF.

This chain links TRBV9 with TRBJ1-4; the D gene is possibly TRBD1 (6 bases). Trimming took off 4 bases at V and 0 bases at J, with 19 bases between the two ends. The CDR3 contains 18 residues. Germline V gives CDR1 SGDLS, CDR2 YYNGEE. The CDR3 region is CASSRSMGAEATNEKLFF. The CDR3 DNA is TGTGCCAGCAGCCGCTCGATGGGGGCAGAAGCAACTAATGAAAAACTGTTTTTT.

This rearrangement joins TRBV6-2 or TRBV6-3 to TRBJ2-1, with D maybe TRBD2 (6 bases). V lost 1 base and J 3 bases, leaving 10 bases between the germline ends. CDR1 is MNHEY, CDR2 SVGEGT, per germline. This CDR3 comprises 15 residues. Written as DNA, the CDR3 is TGTGCCAGCAGTTACTGGTCGGGACTCTACAATGAGCAGTTCTTC. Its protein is CASSYWSGLYNEQFF.

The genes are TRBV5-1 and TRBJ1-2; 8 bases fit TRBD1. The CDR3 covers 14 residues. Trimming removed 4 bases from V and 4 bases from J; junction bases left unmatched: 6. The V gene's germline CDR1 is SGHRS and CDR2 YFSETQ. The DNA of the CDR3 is TGCGCCAGCAGCGCACCAGACAGGGGCTATGGCTACACCTTC. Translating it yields CASSAPDRGYGYTF.